These 27 T cell receptor beta chains came from one sample sequenced in a study of blood T cell repertoires in COVID-19. The protocol was immunoSEQ multiplex PCR, while the TCRdb copy is restricted to in-frame clones and leaves out a portion. The sample records tens of thousands of clones, about 81% being singletons. The sample consisted of peripheral blood. The receptors here all came from a human donor in a cohort sampled during active COVID-19.

The chain couples TRBV9 to TRBJ2-2, with 7 nucleotides matching TRBD1. V lost 3 bases to trimming and J lost 4 bases; unmatched junction nucleotides: 6. The CDR3 is made up of 15 amino acids. CDR1 SGDLS and CDR2 YYNGEE come from the germline V gene. In DNA form, the CDR3 reads TGTGCCAGCAGCGCCCAAGGGGGCGCCACCGGGGAGCTGTTTTTT. Residues: CASSAQGGATGELFF.

This chain joins TRBV10-2 and TRBJ2-2, with TRBD2 matching 12 bases. Looked up from germline, CDR1 is WSHSY and CDR2 is SAAADI. Unmatched junction bases numbered 5, after V lost 6 bases and J lost 6 bases. The CDR3 runs 15 residues. In DNA form, the CDR3 reads TGCGCCAGCAGAGCGACTAGCGGGGGTTCCGGGGAGCTGTTTTTT. Amino acid sequence: CASRATSGGSGELFF.

This chain joins TRBV7-2 and TRBJ2-7, with a possible D match to TRBD2 (5 bases). Germline V gene data show CDR1 as SGHTA and CDR2 as FQGNSA. The CDR3 contains 13 residues. Trimming took 3 bases from V and 2 from J, leaving 8 bases between them. The CDR3: CASSLLAPYEQYF. CDR3 sequence (DNA): TGTGCCAGCAGCTTGCTAGCCCCCTACGAGCAGTACTTC. The variable domain in full, completed from reference TRBV7-2 and TRBJ2-7, reads GAGVSQSPSNKVTEKGKDVELRCDPISGHTALYWYRQSLGQGLEFLIYFQGNSAPDKSGLPSDRFSAERTGGSVSTLTIQRTQQEDSAVYLCASSLLAPYEQYFGPGTRLTVT.

V and J are TRBV12-5 and TRBJ1-1; 7 nucleotides align to TRBD1. The CDR3 spans 15 residues. V was pared by 0 bases and J by 3 bases, with 4 bases of the junction left unmatched. Looked up from germline, CDR1 is LGHNT and CDR2 is FRNRAP. The CDR3, as DNA: TGTGCTAGTGGTTTGGTGACAGGGTGGGACACTGAAGCTTTCTTT. Residues: CASGLVTGWDTEAFF.

The J gene is TRBJ1-6, the V gene TRBV4-1; D call uncertain. The CDR3 runs 19 residues. CDR1 and CDR2 from the germline V gene are MGHRA and YSYEKL. The ends were cut back, 4 bases at V and 0 bases at J, with 19 bases in the middle. The CDR3 sequence: CASSLTKGMGSSYNSPLHF. CDR3 coding DNA: TGCGCCAGCAGCCTCACAAAGGGCATGGGGAGCTCCTATAATTCACCCCTCCACTTT.

The V gene is TRBV9, the J gene TRBJ2-1; 8 bases match TRBD2. In germline, CDR1 is SGDLS, CDR2 YYNGEE. The CDR3 extends over 15 amino acids. The junction had 3 bases not matched to a gene; V was cut back by 3 bases and J by 1 base. The CDR3 nucleotides are TGTGCCAGCAGCGCCCTAGCGGGTTCCTACAATGAGCAGTTCTTC. Translated, it gives CASSALAGSYNEQFF.

This rearrangement joins TRBV19 to TRBJ1-5, with 12 bases aligning to TRBD1. Germline V gives CDR1 LNHDA, CDR2 SQIVND (reference sequence). The V gene end was trimmed by 2 bases and the J gene end by 3 bases; junction bases not matched to a gene: 5. This CDR3 has 17 amino acids. This chain's CDR3 is CASSISGTGGINQPQHF. CDR3 bases: TGTGCCAGTAGTATATCTGGGACAGGGGGCATCAATCAGCCCCAGCATTTT.

This chain's CDR3 is CASSEGTMASIYF. The DNA for the CDR3 is TGTGCCAGCAGTGAGGGGACTATGGCCTCCATATATTTT. The V gene is TRBV6-1, the J gene TRBJ1-3; the D gene is possibly TRBD1 (5 bases). This CDR3 has 13 amino acids. CDR1 and CDR2 (germline): MNHNS, SASEGT. The ends were cut back, 3 bases at V and 11 bases at J, with 14 bases in the middle.

The CDR3 DNA is TGTGCCAGCAGTAGAAACAGGGATGGCTACACCTTC. Protein sequence: CASSRNRDGYTF. V gene TRBV11-1 combines with J gene TRBJ1-2; TRBD1 is a possible D gene (6 bases). Deletions cut 6 bases from V and 6 bases from J, with 11 bases between. This CDR3 comprises 12 residues. Germline CDR1 SGHAT, CDR2 FQDESV (reference sequence). The full variable domain, rest sourced from reference TRBV11-1 and TRBJ1-2, is EAEVAQSPRYKITEKSQAVAFWCDPISGHATLYWYRQILGQGPELLVQFQDESVVDDSQLPKDRFSAERLKGVDSTLKIQPAELGDSAMYLCASSRNRDGYTFGSGTRLTVV.

The chain is built from TRBV6-6 and TRBJ1-5; D possibly corresponds to TRBD1 (6 bases). In germline, CDR1 is MNHNY, CDR2 SVGAGI (reference sequence). CDR3 length: 13 residues. Trimming took off 6 bases at V and 3 bases at J, with 9 bases between the two ends. The CDR3 protein is CASSTGFNQPQHF. In DNA, the CDR3 is TGTGCCAGCAGCACAGGGTTCAATCAGCCCCAGCATTTT.

The rearrangement uses TRBV19 and TRBJ2-1; 7 nucleotides line up with TRBD1. The CDR3 runs to 15 residues. V shed 6 bases and J 4 bases; nucleotides not matched to a gene: 9. Germline V gene lookup returns CDR1 LNHDA and CDR2 SQIVND (reference sequence). CDR3 sequence reads: CASSRDSQKYNEQFF. The CDR3 nucleotides read TGTGCCAGTAGCAGGGACAGCCAAAAATACAATGAGCAGTTCTTC.

The chain recombines TRBV30 with TRBJ1-1, with no clear D. The CDR3 is made up of 13 amino acids. Trimming cost V 4 bases and J 1 base, with 10 bases left between them. Per germline, CDR1 GTSNPN and CDR2 SVGIG (reference sequence). Here the CDR3 reads CAWTGLGNTEAFF. In DNA form, the CDR3 reads TGTGCCTGGACTGGTCTCGGGAACACTGAAGCTTTCTTT.

The chain recombines TRBV5-4 with TRBJ2-2; 9 bases agree with TRBD2. Germline CDR1 and CDR2: SGHNT and YYREEE (reference sequence). Losses at the gene ends were 0 bases for V and 6 bases for J; bases not matched to a gene: 9. The CDR3 is made up of 17 amino acids. The CDR3 coding sequence is TGTGCCAGCAGCTTGGCCAGCGGGGGGCGGGTTGCCGGGGAGCTGTTTTTT. It codes for CASSLASGGRVAGELFF.

This clone was seen only a few times. The gene calls are TRBV6-5 and TRBJ1-1, with a possible D match to TRBD1 (5 bases). Germline V CDR1 and CDR2: MNHEY, SVGAGI. This CDR3 has 13 residues. Between the trimmed V and J ends, which lost 7 bases and 5 bases, there was a span of 14 bases. In nucleotides, the CDR3 is TGTGCCAGCAATAACGGGAGGGGTACTGAAGCTTTCTTT. This codes for CASNNGRGTEAFF.

The J gene is TRBJ2-3, the V gene TRBV6-5, with D possibly TRBD2 on 7 matching bases. Germline CDR1 is MNHEY and CDR2 is SVGAGI. This CDR3 is 14 amino acids long. V gave up 6 bases and J gave up 4 bases, with 14 bases separating them. This CDR3 is CASSRWGGPDTQYF. The CDR3 DNA sequence: TGTGCCAGCAGCCGGTGGGGGGGCCCAGATACGCAGTATTTT.

The CDR3 reads CATSGSSYNEQFF. The CDR3 DNA follows: TGTGCCACCAGCGGTAGCTCCTACAATGAGCAGTTCTTC. This sequence joins TRBV24-1 and TRBJ2-1, with unresolved D. CDR3 size: 13 residues. CDR1 KGHDR and CDR2 SFDVKD come from the germline V gene. Trimming left V 7 bases short and J 0 bases short, with 6 bases between.

V and J are TRBV6-5 and TRBJ1-4, with TRBD1 matching 8 bases. CDR1 and CDR2 from the germline V gene are MNHEY and SVGAGI. This CDR3 has 12 residues. V trimming: 6 bases; J trimming: 10 bases; junction bases outside the gene matches: 4. This chain's CDR3 is CASSDRGSKLFF. The CDR3 nucleotides are TGTGCCAGCAGCGACAGGGGTTCAAAACTGTTTTTT.

V is TRBV7-2 and J is TRBJ2-3, with a possible D match to TRBD2 (6 bases). The CDR3 is 14 residues long. Germline V gene sequence: CDR1 SGHTA, CDR2 FQGNSA. V was trimmed by 2 bases and J by 1 base, leaving 7 bases between them. CDR3 region: CASSLQRGTDTQYF. The CDR3 DNA reads as TGTGCCAGCAGCTTACAGCGGGGCACAGATACGCAGTATTTT.

The V and J genes are TRBV7-2 and TRBJ2-1, with 7 bases matching TRBD1. The CDR3 is made up of 13 amino acids. Germline-derived CDR1 and CDR2 are SGHTA and FQGNSA. V trimming: 4 bases; J trimming: 6 bases; junction bases outside the gene matches: 3. This chain's CDR3 is CASSSYRGNEQFF. The CDR3, as DNA: TGTGCCAGCAGCTCCTACAGGGGCAATGAGCAGTTCTTC.

The chain uses TRBV14 and TRBJ2-1, with D tentatively TRBD1 (5 bases). Germline lookup yields CDR1 SGHDN and CDR2 FVKESK. The CDR3 contains 15 residues. V lost 2 bases and J lost 0, with 8 bases in between. The CDR3 DNA is TGTGCCAGCAGCCAACTCGACAGCTCCTACAATGAGCAGTTCTTC. Amino acid sequence: CASSQLDSSYNEQFF.

The V and J genes are TRBV3-1 (or the pseudogene TRBV3-2) and TRBJ2-7, with TRBD1 as a possible D gene (6 bases). V was clipped by 1 base and J by 4 bases, with 11 bases between them. The CDR3 is 14 amino acids. The V gene's germline CDR1 is LGHDT and CDR2 YNNKEL (reference sequence). The CDR3 is CASSQGGQSYEQYF. The DNA for the CDR3 is TGTGCCAGCAGCCAAGGAGGACAGTCGTACGAGCAGTACTTC.

The V and J genes are TRBV28 and TRBJ2-3; D is perhaps TRBD2 (6 bases). The CDR3 loop spans 15 amino acids. The V end was cut by 6 bases, the J end by 3 bases, with 16 bases between. In germline, CDR1 is MDHEN, CDR2 SYDVKM. CDR3 protein: CASSPGVLGTDTQYF. CDR3 coding DNA: TGTGCCAGCAGCCCGGGGGTTCTGGGTACAGATACGCAGTATTTT.

The chain links TRBV5-1 to TRBJ2-1; 11 positions match TRBD2. The trim removed 6 bases at V and 4 bases at J, leaving 3 bases unmatched. This CDR3 contains 14 residues. Per the germline V gene, CDR1 is SGHRS and CDR2 is YFSETQ. For the CDR3, the DNA is TGCGCCAGCACCGGGACTAGCGGATACAATGAGCAGTTCTTC. Its protein product is CASTGTSGYNEQFF.

The gene calls are TRBV5-8 and TRBJ2-1; TRBD2 might be the D (5 bases). The V end was cut by 5 bases, the J end by 8 bases, with 11 bases between. CDR3 size: 12 residues. The V gene's germline CDR1 is SGHTS and CDR2 YDEGEE. In nucleotides, the CDR3 is TGTGCCAGCAGGAGGGTCCTGCATGAGCAGTTCTTC. Its protein is CASRRVLHEQFF. Full variable domain (missing parts from reference TRBV5-8 and TRBJ2-1): EAGVTQSPTHLIKTRGQQATLRCSPISGHTSVYWYQQALGLGLQFLLWYDEGEERNRGNFPPRFSGRQFPNYSSELNVNALELEDSALYLCASRRVLHEQFFGPGTRLTVL.

The genes are TRBV5-4 and TRBJ1-1, with D unclear. Deletions cut 4 bases from V and 4 bases from J, with 14 bases between. CDR3 length equals 14 residues. Germline V CDR1 and CDR2: SGHNT, YYREEE (reference sequence). CDR3 sequence: CASSVISTGTEAFF. CDR3 DNA: TGTGCCAGCAGCGTAATTTCAACGGGCACTGAAGCTTTCTTT.

The genes are TRBV18 and TRBJ1-1; 10 bases line up with TRBD1. CDR1 KGHSH and CDR2 LQKENI come from the germline V gene. Trimming took 4 bases from V and 4 from J; bases not matched to a gene: 9. The length of the CDR3 is 16 residues. The CDR3 is CASSRRDRGAGTEAFF. The CDR3 region has the DNA TGTGCCAGCTCACGCCGGGACAGGGGAGCGGGCACTGAAGCTTTCTTT.

The chain has TRBV2 and TRBJ2-1; 9 positions match TRBD2. The CDR3 contains 14 residues. CDR1 is SNHLY, CDR2 FYNNEI, per germline. J lost 8 bases, V lost 7 bases, and 9 bases had no gene match. CDR3 loop: CASMGVAGVYEQFF. The DNA for the CDR3 is TGTGCCAGCATGGGGGTAGCGGGGGTCTATGAGCAGTTCTTC.